This T cell receptor (beta chain) was sequenced in a study of neurological immune-mediated disorders. This clonotype was seen at least ten times. TCRdb used MiXCR to reprocess the 5' RACE reads, holding one entry per CDR3 protein. Of 100,000 or so distinct CDR3 sequences listed, approximately 3.3% are singletons. The unsorted libraries had their origin in 2 million PBMCs stored at -80 C. The germline CDR1 and CDR2 sequences are MNHNY and SVGAGI (reference sequence). This CDR3 is 16 amino acids long. Trimming left V 5 bases short and J 4 bases short, with 20 bases between. The rearrangement joins TRBV6-6 to TRBJ1-1, with a weak D call TRBD1 (5 bases). This sequence was found in a woman aged 18-29 years with multiple sclerosis. Material: PBMCs. The CDR3 region is CASSRVNLDKGTEAFF. The CDR3 DNA reads as TGTGCCAGCAGTCGCGTTAACCTGGACAAGGGCACTGAAGCTTTCTTT.